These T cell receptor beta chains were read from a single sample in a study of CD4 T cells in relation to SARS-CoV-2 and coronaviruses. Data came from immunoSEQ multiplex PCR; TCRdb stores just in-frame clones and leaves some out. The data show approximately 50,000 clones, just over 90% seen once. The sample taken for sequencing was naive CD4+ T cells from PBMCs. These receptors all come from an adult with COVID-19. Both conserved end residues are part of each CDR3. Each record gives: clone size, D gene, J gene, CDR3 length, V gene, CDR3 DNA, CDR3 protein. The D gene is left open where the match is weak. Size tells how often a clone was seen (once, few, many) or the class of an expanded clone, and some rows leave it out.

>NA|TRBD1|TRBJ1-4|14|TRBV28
TGTGCCAGCAAAAGACAGGGTGCTAATGAAAAACTGTTTTTT
CASKRQGANEKLFF
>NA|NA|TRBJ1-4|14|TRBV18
TGTGCCAGCTCACCAGGGGGAACGGAGGAAAAACTGTTTTTT
CASSPGGTEEKLFF
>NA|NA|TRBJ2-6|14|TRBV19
TGTGCCAGTAAAACCAGCTCTGGGGCCAACGTCCTGACTTTC
CASKTSSGANVLTF
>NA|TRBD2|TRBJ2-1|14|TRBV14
TGTGCCAGCAGCTATAGACTAGCGGGGGATGAGCAGTTCTTC
CASSYRLAGDEQFF
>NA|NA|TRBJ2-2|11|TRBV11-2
TGTGCCAGCAGCAACGCCGGGGAGCTGTTTTTT
CASSNAGELFF
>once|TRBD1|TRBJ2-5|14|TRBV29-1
TGCAGCGCCGGGGACAGGGGGCCCCAAGAGACCCAGTACTTC
CSAGDRGPQETQYF
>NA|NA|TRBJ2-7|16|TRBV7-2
TGTGCCAGCAGCTTAGGTTCCCAAACGAGCTCCTACGAGCAGTACTTC
CASSLGSQTSSYEQYF
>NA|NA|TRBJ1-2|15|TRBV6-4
TGTGCCAGCAGTGACTCGGCCAGCCCTAACTATGGCTACACCTTC
CASSDSASPNYGYTF
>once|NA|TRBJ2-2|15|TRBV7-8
TGTGCCAGCAGCCAGGCCGGGACGCAAAACGGGGAGCTGTTTTTT
CASSQAGTQNGELFF
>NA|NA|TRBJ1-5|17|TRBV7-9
TGTGCCAGCAGCTTAGGCAAAACAGGGTCCAGCAATCAGCCCCAGCATTTT
CASSLGKTGSSNQPQHF
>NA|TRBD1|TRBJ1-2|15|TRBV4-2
TGTGCCAGCAGCCAACCGGAGGGGGCCAACTATGGCTACACCTTC
CASSQPEGANYGYTF
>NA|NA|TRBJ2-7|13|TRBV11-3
TGTGCCAGCAGCGAAGGGACAACCTACGAGCAGTACTTC
CASSEGTTYEQYF
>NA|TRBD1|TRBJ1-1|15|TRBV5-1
TGCGCCAGCAGAATCCAGGGGGCGCAGAACACTGAAGCTTTCTTT
CASRIQGAQNTEAFF
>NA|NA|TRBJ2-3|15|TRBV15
TGTGCCACCAGCAGAGCCCCACCCGTTTCAGATACGCAGTATTTT
CATSRAPPVSDTQYF
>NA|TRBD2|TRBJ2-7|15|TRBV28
TGTGCCAGCATCCCTGGACTAGCGAACCCCTACGAGCAGTACTTC
CASIPGLANPYEQYF
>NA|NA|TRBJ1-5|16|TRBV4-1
TGCGCCAGCAGCCCGGAGTGGGGCAGGGAGAATCAGCCCCAGCATTTT
CASSPEWGRENQPQHF
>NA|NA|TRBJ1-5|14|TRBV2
TGTGCCAGCAGTAGGACAAATAGCAATCAGCCCCAGCATTTT
CASSRTNSNQPQHF
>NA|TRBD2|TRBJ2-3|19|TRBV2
TGTGCCAGCAGTGAAGCTGGACTAGCGGGAGGGGACCGCACAGATACGCAGTATTTT
CASSEAGLAGGDRTDTQYF
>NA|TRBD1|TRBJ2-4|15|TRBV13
TGTGCCAGCAGCCCACTGGGACAGGGTAACGTGTATCAGTACTTC
CASSPLGQGNVYQYF
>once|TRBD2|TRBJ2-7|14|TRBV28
TGTGCCAGCAGTCTAAGTAGCGGGAGCTTCGAGCAGTACTTC
CASSLSSGSFEQYF
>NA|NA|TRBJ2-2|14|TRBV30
TGTGCCTGGAGCCTTTTACGGAACACCGGGGAGCTGTTTTTT
CAWSLLRNTGELFF
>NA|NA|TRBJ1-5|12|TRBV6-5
TGTGCCAGCCACATAGGGGGGGAGCCCCAGCATTTT
CASHIGGEPQHF
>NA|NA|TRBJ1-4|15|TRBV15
TGTGCCACCAGCAGTCGCCTTGGAGCTAATGAAAAACTGTTTTTT
CATSSRLGANEKLFF
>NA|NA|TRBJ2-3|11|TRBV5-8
TGTGCCAGCAGCTTTGTTGATACGCAGTATTTT
CASSFVDTQYF
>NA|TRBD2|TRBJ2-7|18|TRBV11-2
TGTGCCAGCAGACACACCGCCAGGAAGGTAGCGGGAGACTACGAGCAGTACTTC
CASRHTARKVAGDYEQYF
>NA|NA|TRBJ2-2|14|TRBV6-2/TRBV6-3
TGTGCCAGCAGTAGGACAGTACGAGTCGGGGAGCTGTTTTTT
CASSRTVRVGELFF
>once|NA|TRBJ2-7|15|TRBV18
TGTGCCAGCTCACCGGCCACAGGTAGCTCCTACGAGCAGTACTTC
CASSPATGSSYEQYF
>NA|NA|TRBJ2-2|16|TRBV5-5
TGTGCCAGCAGCTTGGGCACGGGACCCAACACCGGGGAGCTGTTTTTT
CASSLGTGPNTGELFF
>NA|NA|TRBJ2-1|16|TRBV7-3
TGTGCCAGCAGCTTAGCCGGCGGCCCTAGAGACAATGAGCAGTTCTTC
CASSLAGGPRDNEQFF
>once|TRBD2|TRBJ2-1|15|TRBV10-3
TGTGCCATCAGTGTACGCGGGAGAGGGTACAATGAGCAGTTCTTC
CAISVRGRGYNEQFF
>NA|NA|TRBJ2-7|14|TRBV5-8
TGTGCCAGCAGCTCGGAAAGGGGAGTTGGGGAGCAGTACTTC
CASSSERGVGEQYF
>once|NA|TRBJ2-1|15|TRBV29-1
TGCAGCGTTGAATCAAGCGGAACGACCTACAATGAGCAGTTCTTC
CSVESSGTTYNEQFF
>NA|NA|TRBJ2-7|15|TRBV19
TGTGCCAGTAGTATAGGTTCCGTTGACCCCTACGAGCAGTACTTC
CASSIGSVDPYEQYF
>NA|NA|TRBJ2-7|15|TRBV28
TGTGCCAGCAGTCGGACGGTGGGTAGCTCCTACGAGCAGTACTTC
CASSRTVGSSYEQYF
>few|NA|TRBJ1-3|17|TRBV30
TGTGCCTGGAGTTTGGGTACTGGGGGGGGCTCTGGAAACACCATATATTTT
CAWSLGTGGGSGNTIYF
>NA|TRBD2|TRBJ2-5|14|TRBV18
TGTGCCAGCTCACCACCCGGGGGGGGCGAGACCCAGTACTTC
CASSPPGGGETQYF
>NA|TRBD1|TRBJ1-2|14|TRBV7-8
TGTGCCAGCAGCTTGGGACAGGTTTCGTATGGCTACACCTTC
CASSLGQVSYGYTF
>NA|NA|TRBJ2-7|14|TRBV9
TGTGCCAGCAGCGTAGAAACAGGTAGTGGGGAGCAGTACTTC
CASSVETGSGEQYF
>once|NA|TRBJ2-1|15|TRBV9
TGTGCCAGCAGCGTCGCGGCTAGCGTAGACAATGAGCAGTTCTTC
CASSVAASVDNEQFF
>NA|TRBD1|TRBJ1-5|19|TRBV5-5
TGTGCCAGCAGCTTGGGGGACAGGGGTTTGGGCTTGGGCAATCAGCCCCAGCATTTT
CASSLGDRGLGLGNQPQHF
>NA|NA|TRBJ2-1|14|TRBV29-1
TGCAGCGTTGATTCCAGGGCCTGGGACAATGAGCAGTTCTTC
CSVDSRAWDNEQFF
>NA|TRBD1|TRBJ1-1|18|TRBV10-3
TGTGCCATCAGTGAGTCAAAGGGAGCAGGGGGCGCATTAACTGAAGCTTTCTTT
CAISESKGAGGALTEAFF
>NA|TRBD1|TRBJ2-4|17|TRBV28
TGTGCCAGCAGTTTAGGGACAGGACAAGGGGCCAAAAACATTCAGTACTTC
CASSLGTGQGAKNIQYF